This record looks at one TCR beta chain sequence and its context. The sample originates from a study of STAT5B mutations in CD4+ large granular lymphocyte leukemia. This CDR3 comprises 16 residues. CDR1 is MGHRA, CDR2 YSYEKL, per germline. The ends lost 1 base at V and 1 base at J; junction bases unmatched: 4. Assay used: immunoSEQ multiplex PCR; TCRdb lists only in-frame clones, some missing. The sample shows roughly 34,000 clones, roughly 79% of them seen only once. This rearrangement joins TRBV4-1 to TRBJ2-1; 7 bases agree with TRBD1. This TCR was recovered from a human donor in good health. Specimen: CD4+ T cells from blood buffy coats. The CDR3 DNA reads as TGCGCCAGCAGCCAAGCCGGGACAGAATCCTACAATGAGCAGTTCTTC. Protein product: CASSQAGTESYNEQFF.